The 9 T cell receptor beta chains given below trace back to one sample, sequenced in a study of T-cell memory formation after mild COVID-19 (dated by TCRdb to the early 2020s). Receptors were amplified or captured by 5' RACE. TCRdb names Illumina NovaSeq 6000 as the instrument used. TCRdb reran the public reads through fastp at Q25 and MiXCR, keeping productive beta chains. A single entry per CDR3 protein holds the most common genes and DNA from its merged rows. A total of 450,000 or so distinct CDR3 sequences appear in this sample, 20% to 30% of them only once. The top ten hold about 12% of the sample. The sample was PBMCs or a T cell subset sorted from them (not recorded which). The receptors derive from an adult woman who had mild COVID-19 (a few samples of this study predate the infection). The sample titles of this study are shuffled in the database, so cell type and time point are left out; the donor was told from shared clones.

V is TRBV29-1 and J is TRBJ2-7; D unclear. The CDR3 totals 15 residues. Germline CDR1 reads SQVTM; CDR2 reads ANQGSEA. Deletions cut 3 bases from V and 1 base from J, with 16 bases between. In DNA, the CDR3 is TGCAGCGTTGAGTCTGGCAGCCGAGTTTCCTACGAGCAGTACTTC. Translated, it gives CSVESGSRVSYEQYF.

The V call is TRBV20-1, the J call TRBJ1-1, with TRBD1 matching over 8 bases. This CDR3 comprises 13 residues. Germline CDR1 and CDR2: DFQATT and SNEGSKA (reference sequence). The V gene end was trimmed by 6 bases and the J gene end by 1 base; junction bases not matched to a gene: 4. The CDR3 sequence: CSARDRRNTEAFF. The CDR3 nucleotides read TGCAGTGCCAGGGACAGGAGGAACACTGAAGCTTTCTTT.

The rearrangement links TRBV7-2 to TRBJ1-2; 7 bases fit TRBD1. CDR1 and CDR2 from the germline V gene are SGHTA and FQGNSA. This CDR3 comprises 14 residues. Trimming took 5 bases from V and 6 from J; bases not matched to a gene: 9. CDR3 nucleotides: TGTGCCAGCAGCATAATGACAGGGTCCGATGGCTACACCTTC. This translates into CASSIMTGSDGYTF. Complete variable domain (other parts from reference TRBV7-2 and TRBJ1-2): GAGVSQSPSNKVTEKGKDVELRCDPISGHTALYWYRQSLGQGLEFLIYFQGNSAPDKSGLPSDRFSAERTGGSVSTLTIQRTQQEDSAVYLCASSIMTGSDGYTFGSGTRLTVV.

This clonotype was found a few times. CDR3 coding DNA: TGTGCCAGCAGCTTAGGGGGACTAGCGGTCTACAATGAGCAGTTCTTC. Its translation is CASSLGGLAVYNEQFF. J is TRBJ2-1 and V is TRBV7-2, with 11 bases identical to TRBD2. The CDR3 has 16 residues. The germline V gene encodes CDR1 SGHTA and CDR2 FQGNSA. Trimming took 1 base from V and 3 from J; bases not matched to a gene: 2.

The rearrangement uses TRBV5-1 and TRBJ1-2; D gene uncertain. This CDR3 comprises 14 residues. Germline V gives CDR1 SGHRS, CDR2 YFSETQ. With 0 bases removed from V and 5 bases from J, the gap between germline ends came to 11 bases. CDR3 sequence: CASSLETSRYGYTF. DNA of the CDR3: TGCGCCAGCAGCTTGGAGACGTCTCGATATGGCTACACCTTC. Based on the CDR3 plus reference TRBV5-1 and TRBJ1-2, the full variable domain is KAGVTQTPRYLIKTRGQQVTLSCSPISGHRSVSWYQQTPGQGLQFLFEYFSETQRNKGNFPGRFSGRQFSNSRSEMNVSTLELGDSALYLCASSLETSRYGYTFGSGTRLTVV.

This chain links TRBV20-1 with TRBJ2-2; 12 positions match TRBD2. This CDR3 has 14 residues. V lost 8 bases, J lost 4 bases, and 5 bases stayed unmatched. CDR1 DFQATT and CDR2 SNEGSKA come from the germline V gene (reference sequence). The CDR3: CSTLAGGLTGELFF. CDR3 coding DNA: TGCAGTACCCTAGCGGGGGGGCTCACCGGGGAGCTGTTTTTT.

This clonotype was observed a few times. The chain joins TRBV18 to TRBJ2-1, with 9 bases matching TRBD1. V lost 4 bases to trimming and J lost 7 bases; unmatched junction nucleotides: 8. The CDR3 consists of 15 residues. The germline V gene encodes CDR1 KGHSH and CDR2 LQKENI. CDR3 sequence: CASSRKGQGLNEQFF. CDR3 sequence (DNA): TGTGCCAGCTCACGAAAGGGACAGGGTTTGAATGAGCAGTTCTTC.

This clonotype was detected a few times. The rearrangement joins TRBV20-1 to TRBJ1-1; D ambiguous. The CDR3 length is 14 residues. Germline assignment: CDR1 DFQATT and CDR2 SNEGSKA (reference sequence). V shed 2 bases and J shed 2 bases, with 12 bases lying between them. DNA of the CDR3: TGCAGTGCTAGACCAGCGGGGTTTAACACTGAAGCTTTCTTT. Translating gives CSARPAGFNTEAFF.

The chain combines TRBV11-3 with TRBJ1-1; 7 bases fit TRBD1. V lost 0 bases, J lost 4 bases, and 2 bases stayed unmatched. CDR3 length equals 14 residues. Germline V CDR1 and CDR2: SGHNT, YENEEA. CDR3 in amino acids: CASSLDQGGTEAFF. CDR3 in DNA: TGTGCCAGCAGCTTAGATCAGGGGGGCACTGAAGCTTTCTTT.